These T cell receptor beta chains were read from a single sample in a study of blood T cell repertoires in COVID-19. Measured with immunoSEQ multiplex PCR; TCRdb has only the in-frame clones, and not every one. The sample shows about 140,000 clones, approximately 81% of them seen only once. Sequencing was performed on peripheral blood. Every receptor here comes from a human donor in a cohort sampled during active COVID-19. Both conserved end residues are part of each CDR3. Fields, in order: CDR3 protein, V gene, J gene.

CAITRTGSTDTQYF,TRBV10-3,TRBJ2-3
CSVVGGEYLSYEQYF,TRBV29-1,TRBJ2-7
CATSRDSLAGLGSYEQYF,TRBV15,TRBJ2-7
CASSPDGTAYEQYF,TRBV5-1,TRBJ2-7
CATPTSGNTGELFF,TRBV7-2,TRBJ2-2
CASSTSGSAYEQYF,TRBV5-4,TRBJ2-7
CSASGTSGSQETQYF,TRBV20-1,TRBJ2-5
CASRSAGTAFSRGYTF,TRBV4-2,TRBJ1-2
CASRDPSGGPPNEQFF,TRBV5-4,TRBJ2-1
CASKVPGGYNSPLHF,TRBV28,TRBJ1-6
CASSPPEGQNTEAFF,TRBV18,TRBJ1-1
CASSPLKTASYGYTF,TRBV14,TRBJ1-2
CASKTGSQPQHF,TRBV6-5,TRBJ1-5
CAISEAGQGMGTEAFF,TRBV10-3,TRBJ1-1
CASSRLAGGPGTNEQFF,TRBV7-9,TRBJ2-1
CASSRPMGPRPNTGELFF,TRBV7-9,TRBJ2-2
CASAPSGRGMYEQYF,TRBV6-5,TRBJ2-7
CATSDSPGLAGTSTDTQYF,TRBV24-1,TRBJ2-3
CASSIGQGNQPQHF,TRBV7-9,TRBJ1-5
CASSLTQTGYSTYEQYF,TRBV7-9,TRBJ2-7
CASSSGGAGIAGELFF,TRBV6-5,TRBJ2-2
CASSLSAPTGGYGYTF,TRBV11-1,TRBJ1-2
CASSGRDRYTDTQYF,TRBV11-1,TRBJ2-3
CASSIRGGRNEQYF,TRBV19,TRBJ2-7
CASSSQSSNTEAFF,TRBV19,TRBJ1-1
CASNLGQGKETQYF,TRBV2,TRBJ2-5
CASSQSSGSHNEQFF,TRBV27,TRBJ2-1
CASSPTSEGNEKLFF,TRBV18,TRBJ1-4
CASSLTKYNEQFF,TRBV7-2,TRBJ2-1
CASSLGSGRGFNQPQHF,TRBV28,TRBJ1-5
CASSLAGGASGANVLTF,TRBV5-6,TRBJ2-6
CASSQDTPPTVKVDATNEKLFF,TRBV4-3,TRBJ1-4
CASSFISGGGTEAFF,TRBV5-1,TRBJ1-1
CASSLLGGGYGYTF,TRBV7-2,TRBJ1-2
CASSRVNREGYEQYF,TRBV7-8,TRBJ2-7
CASSTWDSSYEQYF,TRBV28,TRBJ2-7
CASSEKTGGSGNTIYF,TRBV6-1,TRBJ1-3
CASSLVGTGVDEQYF,TRBV5-4,TRBJ2-7
CASSDHGRGDYGYTF,TRBV6-4,TRBJ1-2
CASSATFTGELFF,TRBV5-1,TRBJ2-2
CASSQDRASGGQETQYF,TRBV4-1,TRBJ2-5
CASSPAIAGVYTGELFF,TRBV7-7,TRBJ2-2
CASSIGLGTEDYEQYF,TRBV19,TRBJ2-7
CATSDHLSRLAGGGNEQFF,TRBV24-1,TRBJ2-1
CASSFGHKGEAFF,TRBV12-3/TRBV12-4,TRBJ1-1
CASSIGQSTDTQYF,TRBV19,TRBJ2-3
CASTVSGSSYEQYF,TRBV7-9,TRBJ2-7
CASSDLRGWNIHEQYF,TRBV27,TRBJ2-7
CASSEAGDSYNEQFF,TRBV9,TRBJ2-1
CASSLGRQGSRQETQYF,TRBV7-9,TRBJ2-5
CASSQDRGNEQYF,TRBV4-3,TRBJ2-7